Listed below are T cell receptor beta chains from one sample, sequenced in a study of T cell responses to AZD1222 COVID-19 vaccine. This table comes from immunoSEQ multiplex PCR, and its TCRdb copy is limited to in-frame clones, with some not included. The sample includes about 110,000 clones, under 95% of them seen just once. This material consisted of peripheral blood, taken on day 0 of AZD1222 vaccination. The receptors derive from an adult in good health. Both conserved end residues are part of each CDR3. A D gene is named only where the DNA matches it firmly. Clone size appears in some rows only: once, few, many, or a class for an expanded clone.

j_gene	v_gene	abundance	d_gene	CDR3nt	CDR3aa
TRBJ2-2	TRBV7-9	.	TRBD2	TGTGCCAGCAGCCCCGGGACTAGCGGGTCCGGGGAGCTGTTTTTT	CASSPGTSGSGELFF
TRBJ1-2	TRBV30	.	.	TGTGCCTGGAGTCTTCAGGGTCGGTTCTATGGCTACACCTTC	CAWSLQGRFYGYTF
TRBJ1-2	TRBV24-1	.	TRBD1	TGTGCCACCAATAAACAGGGGAACTATGGCTACACCTTC	CATNKQGNYGYTF
TRBJ2-1	TRBV7-2	.	TRBD2	TGTGCCAGCAGCACCCTTGCGGGGGCCTACAATGAGCAGTTCTTC	CASSTLAGAYNEQFF
TRBJ2-7	TRBV27	.	.	TGTGCCAGCAGTTTTTGGAACAGGGACTCTCGCGAGCAGTACTTC	CASSFWNRDSREQYF
TRBJ1-3	TRBV4-1	.	.	TGCGCCAGCAGGGAGATAGGCTCTGGAAACACCATATATTTT	CASREIGSGNTIYF
TRBJ1-2	TRBV28	.	TRBD1	TGTGCCAGCAGAGGGAGTACAGGGGCTAACTATGGCTACACCTTC	CASRGSTGANYGYTF
TRBJ2-3	TRBV28	.	.	TGTGCCAGCAGTTTAGAGGCAGATACGCAGTATTTT	CASSLEADTQYF
TRBJ2-7	TRBV2	.	.	TGTGCCAGCAGTGAGAATTTTTACGAGCAGTACTTC	CASSENFYEQYF
TRBJ1-2	TRBV27	.	TRBD1	TGTGCCAGCAGCCAGACAGGGACCTATGGCTACACCTTC	CASSQTGTYGYTF
TRBJ1-6	TRBV5-5	.	TRBD1	TGTGCCAGCAGCTTGATGCGAGGGACAGGGGGCGGTAATTCACCCCTCCACTTT	CASSLMRGTGGGNSPLHF
TRBJ1-3	TRBV5-5	.	.	TGTGCCAGCAGCTTGCAATCAGCTAGCTCTGGAAACACCATATATTTT	CASSLQSASSGNTIYF
TRBJ2-2	TRBV5-1	.	.	TGCGCCAGCAGCCTAGAACCCAAGGGAACCGGGGAGCTGTTTTTT	CASSLEPKGTGELFF
TRBJ1-1	TRBV6-2/TRBV6-3	once	.	TGTGCCAGCAGCTCCAGGGGAGGGGATATCACTGAAGCTTTCTTT	CASSSRGGDITEAFF
TRBJ2-1	TRBV9	.	TRBD1	TGTGCCAGCAGCGTCGAGCGGACAGGGTTTAATGAGCAGTTCTTC	CASSVERTGFNEQFF
TRBJ1-2	TRBV2	.	.	TGTGCCGTGGAGGGGATGGACTATGGCTACACCTTC	CAVEGMDYGYTF
TRBJ2-7	TRBV10-1	few	TRBD1	TGCGCCAGCAGTGACCCGGTAGGACAGGGGGTCTACGAGCAGTACTTC	CASSDPVGQGVYEQYF
TRBJ1-2	TRBV3-1/TRBV3-2	.	TRBD1	TGTGCCAGCAGCCATCCGGCCACGGACAGGGGTGGGTATGGCTACACCTTC	CASSHPATDRGGYGYTF
TRBJ1-5	TRBV7-5	.	.	TGTGTCAGACTCCTCCCCGGACGGAGGACTTTTTATAGCAATCAGCCCCAGCATTTT	CVRLLPGRRTFYSNQPQHF
TRBJ1-5	TRBV24-1	once	.	TGTGCCACCAGTGATTCCAACAATCAGCCCCAGCATTTT	CATSDSNNQPQHF
TRBJ2-6	TRBV6-1	.	TRBD1	TGTGCCAGCAGTGATCCGGGACAGGTGCTCTCTGGGGCCAACGTCCTGACTTTC	CASSDPGQVLSGANVLTF
TRBJ1-4	TRBV27	.	TRBD1	TGTGCCAGCAGTTTATCGCAGGGGGCTGGGGAAAAACTGTTTTTT	CASSLSQGAGEKLFF
TRBJ2-5	TRBV27	.	.	TGTGCCAGCAGTTTGGTCCGCCCCCGGGGTGCAGAGACCCAGTACTTC	CASSLVRPRGAETQYF
TRBJ2-2	TRBV29-1	.	TRBD2	TGCAGCGTTGAAGATCGACTAGCGGGGAAGAACACCGGGGAGCTGTTTTTT	CSVEDRLAGKNTGELFF
TRBJ2-5	TRBV5-1	.	TRBD2	TGCGCCAGCAGCTTGACTAGCGGGGGGCGGGAGACCCAGTACTTC	CASSLTSGGRETQYF
TRBJ1-5	TRBV27	.	.	TGTGCCAGCAGTCCCCAGGTAGGGTTCGGCAATCAGCCCCAGCATTTT	CASSPQVGFGNQPQHF
TRBJ1-5	TRBV9	.	.	TGTGCCAGCAGCGTAACAGACACTCAGCCCCAGCATTTT	CASSVTDTQPQHF
TRBJ1-5	TRBV2	few	.	TGTGCCAGCACCAAAGCGGAGAGACAGCCCCAGCATTTT	CASTKAERQPQHF
TRBJ2-1	TRBV6-5	.	.	TGTGCCAGCACCTACGACTACAATGAGCAGTTCTTC	CASTYDYNEQFF
TRBJ2-5	TRBV11-2	.	.	TGTGCCAGCCTATCTGGAGGGGGGCAACAAGAGACCCAGTACTTC	CASLSGGGQQETQYF
TRBJ1-2	TRBV18	.	TRBD1	TGTGCCAGCTCACCTTTGACAGGGGCCCACTATGGCTACACCTTC	CASSPLTGAHYGYTF
TRBJ1-1	TRBV5-4	.	.	TGTGCCAGCAGCTCCCTCGTTGGGGACACTGAAGCTTTCTTT	CASSSLVGDTEAFF
TRBJ1-3	TRBV11-2	.	.	TGTGCCAGCAGGCAGGGTCCGGGAAACACCATATATTTT	CASRQGPGNTIYF
TRBJ2-3	TRBV27	.	.	TGTGCCAGCAGTCTGGAAGGGGTCGGCACAGATACGCAGTATTTT	CASSLEGVGTDTQYF
TRBJ1-6	TRBV7-3	.	.	TGTGCCAGCAGCCCCGGGGGCCCAAATTCACCCCTCCACTTT	CASSPGGPNSPLHF
TRBJ1-3	TRBV6-5	.	TRBD1	TGTGCCAGCAGCACGACAGGGTCAAACACCATATATTTT	CASSTTGSNTIYF
TRBJ1-4	TRBV9	.	.	TGTGCCAGCAGCGTCGATACAGGCCAAAATGAAAAACTGTTTTTT	CASSVDTGQNEKLFF
TRBJ2-1	TRBV5-1	few	.	TGCGCCAGCAGCTTGGGACAGGACTACAATGAGCAGTTCTTC	CASSLGQDYNEQFF
TRBJ1-4	TRBV30	.	TRBD1	TGTGCCTGGAAGCCAGGGGGTAATGAAAAACTGTTTTTT	CAWKPGGNEKLFF
TRBJ1-2	TRBV6-1	.	.	TGTGCCAGCAGTGAAGAGGGTCCAGGGACCCGTGGCTACACCTTC	CASSEEGPGTRGYTF
TRBJ2-3	TRBV29-1	.	.	TGCAGCGTTGACAGTAGGGGACCCACAGATACGCAGTATTTT	CSVDSRGPTDTQYF
TRBJ1-6	TRBV28	once	TRBD1	TGTGCCAGCAGCTTTTCGGGACAGACTCGGGATTCACCCCTCCACTTT	CASSFSGQTRDSPLHF
TRBJ1-1	TRBV12-3/TRBV12-4	.	.	TGTGCCAGCAGTCTCACACCCAGAACTGAAGCTTTCTTT	CASSLTPRTEAFF
TRBJ2-5	TRBV2	.	TRBD1	TGTGCCAGCATCCCTAGGGGGCCCCACTCTCAAGAGACCCAGTACTTC	CASIPRGPHSQETQYF
TRBJ2-1	TRBV3-1/TRBV3-2	.	.	TGTGCCAGCAGCCGCCGTTATGGTGAGCAGTTCTTC	CASSRRYGEQFF
TRBJ2-7	TRBV7-9	.	.	TGTGCCAGCGTGGGGACTTCATACGAGCAGTACTTC	CASVGTSYEQYF
TRBJ1-1	TRBV9	.	.	TGTGCCAGCAGCGTAGACTCGAACACTGAAGCTTTCTTT	CASSVDSNTEAFF
TRBJ1-2	TRBV2	few	.	TGTGCCAGCAGCCCGATGGAATATGGCTACACCTTC	CASSPMEYGYTF
TRBJ2-2	TRBV7-3	once	.	TGTGCCAGCAGCTTAAGAGAACGACCTTACACCGGGGAGCTGTTTTTT	CASSLRERPYTGELFF
TRBJ2-7	TRBV2	.	.	TGTGCCAGCAGTGATTACCAAACCTACGAGCAGTACTTC	CASSDYQTYEQYF
TRBJ1-3	TRBV27	.	.	TGTGCCAGCAGTTTCGGTACGGAGCACACCATATATTTT	CASSFGTEHTIYF